Presented here are 26 T cell receptor beta chains from one specimen sequenced in a study of blood T cell repertoires in COVID-19. Assay used: immunoSEQ multiplex PCR; TCRdb lists only in-frame clones, some missing. The table has around 390,000 clones, about 86% seen once; the top ten hold roughly a tenth. The sequenced material came from PBMCs or T cells enriched from blood (not recorded which). Receptors were obtained from a woman between 45 and 60 years old who had recovered from COVID-19.

The V and J genes are TRBV11-3 and TRBJ2-3, with 7 bases identical to TRBD2. The CDR3 sequence is 16 residues long. With V trimmed by 2 bases and J by 0 bases, 5 bases remained unmatched. Germline V gene lookup returns CDR1 SGHNT and CDR2 YENEEA. The CDR3 DNA is TGTGCCAGCAGCTTATTAGCGGGCGGGAGCACAGATACGCAGTATTTT. Translated: CASSLLAGGSTDTQYF.

The chain recombines TRBV19 with TRBJ2-7; D is undetermined. The CDR3 contains 14 residues. V was pared by 4 bases and J by 2 bases, with 12 bases between. Germline lookup yields CDR1 LNHDA and CDR2 SQIVND (reference sequence). CDR3 residues: CASSRLPPTYEQYF. CDR3 bases: TGTGCCAGTAGTAGACTGCCTCCTACCTACGAGCAGTACTTC. Full variable domain (rest looked up from reference TRBV19 and TRBJ2-7): DGGITQSPKYLFRKEGQNVTLSCEQNLNHDAMYWYRQDPGQGLRLIYYSQIVNDFQKGDIAEGYSVSREKKESFPLTVTSAQKNPTAFYLCASSRLPPTYEQYFGPGTRLTVT.

J is TRBJ1-6 and V is TRBV28, with D maybe TRBD1 (5 bases). Trimming shortened V by 2 bases and J by 4 bases, and 12 bases separated the two germline ends. Looked up from germline, CDR1 is MDHEN and CDR2 is SYDVKM. This CDR3 spans 16 amino acids. In DNA form, the CDR3 reads TGTGCCAGCAGTTTACTACAGGAGAATTATAATTCACCCCTCCACTTT. It encodes CASSLLQENYNSPLHF.

Written as DNA, the CDR3 is TGTGCCAGCAGTCTACCAGGCTCCGGAAACACCATATATTTT. Protein: CASSLPGSGNTIYF. V and J are TRBV11-1 and TRBJ1-3; D is ambiguous. Trimming stripped 6 bases from V and 4 bases from J, with 13 bases between. CDR1 SGHAT and CDR2 FQDESV come from the germline V gene (reference sequence). This CDR3 is built from 14 residues.

This chain uses TRBV2 with TRBJ1-4, with D uncertain. This CDR3 comprises 15 residues. CDR1 is SNHLY and CDR2 is FYNNEI in the germline V gene. Trimming took off 4 bases at V and 6 bases at J, with 15 bases between the two ends. The CDR3 region has the DNA TGTGCCAGCAGTGTGTCCCCCCGGAGGGATGAAAAACTGTTTTTT. Amino acids: CASSVSPRRDEKLFF.

J is TRBJ2-1 and V is TRBV12-3 or TRBV12-4; a weak D match, TRBD1 (6 bases). CDR3 length: 13 residues. Trimming stripped 6 bases from V and 10 bases from J, with 16 bases between. The CDR3 sequence: CASSVDQGREQFF. Here the CDR3 DNA reads TGTGCCAGCAGCGTGGATCAGGGGCGCGAGCAGTTCTTC.

This clone was seen only once. V gene TRBV2 combines with J gene TRBJ2-2; D might be TRBD1 (6 bases). The germline V gene encodes CDR1 SNHLY and CDR2 FYNNEI. V lost 6 bases and J 4 bases, leaving 9 bases between the germline ends. The CDR3 runs 13 residues. The chain's CDR3 is CASRRGGTGELFF. The CDR3 DNA reads as TGTGCCAGCAGACGAGGGGGCACCGGGGAGCTGTTTTTT.

This rearrangement joins TRBV28 to TRBJ1-3; TRBD1 aligns across 9 bases. This CDR3 has 15 amino acids. Germline V gives CDR1 MDHEN, CDR2 SYDVKM. V lost 5 bases to trimming and J lost 4 bases; unmatched junction nucleotides: 6. Here the CDR3 DNA reads TGTGCCAGCAGTATAGCGGGACAGGGAGGAAACACCATATATTTT. Translating it yields CASSIAGQGGNTIYF.

The rearrangement links TRBV2 to TRBJ2-3, with a possible D match to TRBD1 (6 bases). V lost 4 bases and J 6 bases, leaving 11 bases between the germline ends. The germline CDR1 and CDR2 sequences are SNHLY and FYNNEI. CDR3 size: 13 residues. This chain's CDR3 is CASSAQGSDTQYF. For the CDR3, the DNA is TGTGCCAGCAGTGCTCAGGGGTCGGATACGCAGTATTTT.

This sequence joins TRBV30 and TRBJ1-5, with a tentative D call TRBD1 (6 bases). The CDR3 length is 15 residues. Deletions cut 0 bases from V and 2 bases from J, with 11 bases between. The V gene's germline CDR1 is GTSNPN and CDR2 SVGIG (reference sequence). CDR3 in DNA: TGTGCCTGGAGTGTAGGGGGAGAGGGCAATCAGCCCCAGCATTTT. It is translated as CAWSVGGEGNQPQHF.

This clone was observed a single time. The V call is TRBV19, the J call TRBJ2-2; 7 bases are a match to TRBD2. Trimming removed 7 bases from V and 5 bases from J; junction bases left unmatched: 4. In germline, CDR1 is LNHDA, CDR2 SQIVND (reference sequence). This CDR3 has 13 residues. CDR3 bases: TGTGCCAGTACTAAGGGAGGGACCGGGGAGCTGTTTTTT. It specifies CASTKGGTGELFF.

The rearrangement uses TRBV5-4 and TRBJ1-1; 11 nucleotides match TRBD1. CDR3 length: 20 amino acids. CDR1 SGHNT and CDR2 YYREEE come from the germline V gene (reference sequence). V lost 0 bases, J lost 4 bases, and 17 bases stayed unmatched. The CDR3 sequence: CASSLVGTADRGQGSTEAFF. The DNA of the CDR3 is TGTGCCAGCAGCTTGGTCGGCACGGCGGACAGGGGGCAAGGAAGCACTGAAGCTTTCTTT.

The CDR3 loop reads CASSLTASGLNEQFF. CDR3 nucleotide sequence: TGTGCCAGCAGCTTAACGGCTAGCGGGCTCAATGAGCAGTTCTTC. This sequence joins TRBV7-2 and TRBJ2-1; 8 bases fit TRBD2. The J segment lost 6 bases and the V segment lost 2 bases, leaving 6 bases of the junction unmatched. Per germline, CDR1 SGHTA and CDR2 FQGNSA. The CDR3 loop spans 15 amino acids. Full variable domain (missing parts from reference TRBV7-2 and TRBJ2-1): GAGVSQSPSNKVTEKGKDVELRCDPISGHTALYWYRQSLGQGLEFLIYFQGNSAPDKSGLPSDRFSAERTGGSVSTLTIQRTQQEDSAVYLCASSLTASGLNEQFFGPGTRLTVL.

The V call is TRBV4-3, the J call TRBJ1-2; 8 nucleotides line up with TRBD1. The CDR3 extends over 16 amino acids. Germline CDR1 LGHNA, CDR2 YSLEER. V was pared by 0 bases and J by 3 bases, with 6 bases of the junction left unmatched. CDR3 sequence: CASSQDSGGFDYGYTF. The CDR3 coding sequence is TGCGCCAGCAGCCAAGATTCAGGGGGCTTTGACTATGGCTACACCTTC.

This rearrangement joins TRBV4-1 to TRBJ1-2, with 11 bases that match TRBD1. CDR1 is MGHRA and CDR2 is YSYEKL in the germline V gene. The CDR3 consists of 13 residues. The V segment lost 4 bases and the J segment 6 bases; nucleotides outside the gene matches: 1. In nucleotides, the CDR3 is TGCGCCAGCAGCCGGACAGGGGGCGATGGCTACACCTTC. This sequence encodes CASSRTGGDGYTF.

There are many counts of this clone. The chain carries TRBV19 and TRBJ1-2; TRBD1 matches 10 bases. CDR3 length: 15 amino acids. V shed 7 bases and J 1 base; nucleotides not matched to a gene: 6. CDR1 and CDR2 from the germline V gene are LNHDA and SQIVND (reference sequence). Here the CDR3 DNA reads TGTGCCAGTAAGACCGGGACAGGGGATAACTATGGCTACACCTTC. Translating it yields CASKTGTGDNYGYTF. Looking up the rest from reference TRBV19 and TRBJ1-2 gives the full variable domain: DGGITQSPKYLFRKEGQNVTLSCEQNLNHDAMYWYRQDPGQGLRLIYYSQIVNDFQKGDIAEGYSVSREKKESFPLTVTSAQKNPTAFYLCASKTGTGDNYGYTFGSGTRLTVV.

The chain employs TRBV27 and TRBJ2-3; a possible D gene is TRBD2 (5 bases). The CDR3 totals 13 residues. The V gene lost 3 bases and the J gene lost 14 bases, with 18 bases spanning the gap. Germline CDR1 reads MNHEY; CDR2 reads SMNVEV (reference sequence). CDR3 sequence reads: CASSFSGYPSLYF. Here the CDR3 DNA reads TGTGCCAGCAGTTTTTCGGGCTACCCTAGCTTGTATTTT.

The V and J genes are TRBV6-5 and TRBJ2-3; TRBD1 is a possible D gene (6 bases). Germline loops: CDR1 MNHEY, CDR2 SVGAGI. The CDR3 spans 16 residues. With 0 bases removed from V and 7 bases from J, the gap between germline ends came to 17 bases. Written as DNA, the CDR3 is TGTGCCAGCAGTTACTCTCTGGGGGCCGTCTCATATACGCAGTATTTT. Protein sequence: CASSYSLGAVSYTQYF.

This chain links TRBV19 with TRBJ1-5; tentative D call: TRBD1 (6 bases). The V and J ends lost 7 bases and 3 bases respectively, with 16 bases between them. The CDR3 covers 15 residues. From germline, CDR1 is LNHDA and CDR2 SQIVND (reference sequence). The CDR3 protein is CASTSIGGDNQPQHF. The CDR3 DNA is TGTGCCAGTACCAGTATAGGGGGGGACAATCAGCCCCAGCATTTT.

V and J are TRBV18 and TRBJ2-3; tentative D call: TRBD2 (5 bases). Trimming removed 3 bases from V and 2 bases from J, with 12 bases in between. The germline V gene encodes CDR1 KGHSH and CDR2 LQKENI. The CDR3 is made up of 15 amino acids. DNA of the CDR3: TGTGCCAGCTCACCCGAGGGCGGAAACACAGATACGCAGTATTTT. Protein: CASSPEGGNTDTQYF.

This clone has only a few counts. The chain employs TRBV5-6 and TRBJ1-2; a possible D gene is TRBD1 (6 bases). The CDR3 totals 12 residues. The germline CDR1 and CDR2 sequences are SGHDT and YYEEEE. V was pared by 0 bases and J by 6 bases, with 6 bases between. In DNA form, the CDR3 reads TGTGCCAGCAGCTTGGACAGGGATGGCTACACCTTC. Translated, it gives CASSLDRDGYTF.

The chain has TRBV5-1 and TRBJ2-5, with TRBD2 identical over 11 bases. V shed 3 bases, J shed 4 bases, and the junction held 17 bases outside the gene matches. Germline loops: CDR1 SGHRS, CDR2 YFSETQ. The CDR3 consists of 19 residues. Written as DNA, the CDR3 is TGCGCCAGCAGCTCCGGGGGTTGGTCTAGCGGGGGGCCGTCAGAGACCCAGTACTTC. As protein: CASSSGGWSSGGPSETQYF.

The J gene is TRBJ2-1, the V gene TRBV7-8; TRBD2 agrees at 12 bases. CDR3 length equals 14 residues. Per the germline V gene, CDR1 is SGHVS and CDR2 is FQNEAQ. The V gene end was trimmed by 11 bases and the J gene end by 2 bases; junction bases not matched to a gene: 4. In DNA, the CDR3 is TGTGCCGGATCTAGCGGGGGGGCCTACAATGAGCAGTTCTTC. It specifies CAGSSGGAYNEQFF.

This rearrangement joins TRBV7-9 to TRBJ1-2; no clear D. V was pared by 2 bases and J by 2 bases, with 6 bases between. Germline CDR1 SEHNR, CDR2 FQNEAQ (reference sequence). The CDR3 is 13 residues long. The CDR3 loop is CASSLQENYGYTF. CDR3 sequence (DNA): TGTGCCAGCAGCTTACAGGAAAACTATGGCTACACCTTC.

This clone has more than one count but fewer than ten. The gene calls are TRBV4-3 and TRBJ1-3, with 7 bases matching TRBD1. The germline gives CDR1 LGHNA, CDR2 YSLEER. V was clipped by 4 bases and J by 1 base; unmatched bases: 4. The CDR3 length is 15 residues. CDR3 DNA sequence: TGCGCCAGCAGCCCGAACAGGGGTTCTGGAAACACCATATATTTT. It translates to CASSPNRGSGNTIYF.

The chain couples TRBV19 to TRBJ1-1, with D possibly matching TRBD1 (6 bases). From germline, CDR1 is LNHDA and CDR2 SQIVND (reference sequence). Between the trimmed V and J ends, which lost 3 bases and 6 bases, there was a span of 14 bases. The CDR3 is 14 amino acids. The CDR3: CASSMGQGLAEAFF. CDR3 in DNA: TGTGCCAGTAGTATGGGTCAGGGGTTGGCTGAAGCTTTCTTT.